The next 9 T cell receptor beta chains were all read from a single sample in a study of PD-1 blockade in classical Hodgkin lymphoma. Method: immunoSEQ multiplex PCR; TCRdb's copy keeps in-frame clones and lacks some. Of 120,000 to 150,000 clones in the sample, about 78% were seen once. Every patient relapsed after autologous stem cell transplantation, and brentuximab vedotin exposure varied. This sample comprised peripheral blood mononuclear cells (PBMCs), obtained before the second cycle of nivolumab. These receptors all stem from a human donor with classical Hodgkin lymphoma.

The rearrangement links TRBV4-1 to TRBJ1-2, with D maybe TRBD1 (6 bases). The CDR3 sequence is 14 residues long. Germline CDR1 reads MGHRA; CDR2 reads YSYEKL. With 1 base removed from V and 5 bases from J, the gap between germline ends came to 11 bases. In DNA, the CDR3 is TGCGCCAGCAGCCAAGTACAGGGAGTATATGGCTACACCTTC. This sequence encodes CASSQVQGVYGYTF.

J is TRBJ2-7 and V is TRBV9; D tentatively reads TRBD1 or TRBD2 (5 bases each). V lost 3 bases to trimming and J lost 5 bases, with 30 bases between them. Germline V lookup: CDR1 SGDLS, CDR2 YYNGEE. The CDR3 has 19 amino acids. The CDR3 coding sequence is TGTGCCAGCAGCGAGGGGCCTTATCCGGGACCATTCGGGGTGGACGAGCAGTACTTC. As protein: CASSEGPYPGPFGVDEQYF.

The rearrangement links TRBV9 to TRBJ1-3; no clear D gene. Germline lookup yields CDR1 SGDLS and CDR2 YYNGEE. The CDR3 length is 15 residues. The V end lost 4 bases, the J end lost 0 bases, and 11 bases lay between the germline ends. The CDR3 reads CASSPQVFSGNTIYF. The CDR3 nucleotides are TGTGCCAGCAGCCCCCAGGTATTCTCTGGAAACACCATATATTTT.

This clone showed up just once. The rearrangement uses TRBV7-2 and TRBJ2-1; D gene uncertain. This CDR3 has 17 residues. Trimming left V 5 bases short and J 3 bases short, with 20 bases between. Germline values: CDR1 SGHTA, CDR2 FQGNSA. The CDR3 DNA follows: TGTGCCAGCAGCCCTAACGCCTTGGTGTGGGACTACAATGAGCAGTTCTTC. This codes for CASSPNALVWDYNEQFF.

The chain carries TRBV18 and TRBJ2-1; weak D call: TRBD1 (6 bases). This CDR3 is built from 17 residues. The germline gives CDR1 KGHSH, CDR2 LQKENI. V lost 1 base and J 7 bases, leaving 20 bases between the germline ends. The CDR3 DNA sequence: TGTGCCAGCTCACCACGAGACAGGTTTTGGGCTCGGAATGAGCAGTTCTTC. Translation: CASSPRDRFWARNEQFF.

V is TRBV28 and J is TRBJ2-7; D gene uncertain. V lost 7 bases to trimming and J lost 4 bases, with 14 bases between them. Germline V gene lookup returns CDR1 MDHEN and CDR2 SYDVKM. The CDR3 spans 13 residues. The DNA of the CDR3 is TGTGCCAGCATCGGAGTCCTTGGGTACGAGCAGTACTTC. This translates into CASIGVLGYEQYF.

V and J are TRBV5-1 and TRBJ2-7, with 9 bases identical to TRBD2. The CDR3 contains 16 residues. J was trimmed by 2 bases and V by 4 bases; bases with no gene match: 10. Germline V gives CDR1 SGHRS, CDR2 YFSETQ. The CDR3 DNA sequence: TGCGCCAGCAGCCTTGGAGGGACTAGCAGACCCTACGAGCAGTACTTC. Protein: CASSLGGTSRPYEQYF.

The chain employs TRBV2 and TRBJ1-6; D uncertain. CDR3 length: 13 residues. The V end lost 2 bases, the J end lost 8 bases, and 7 bases lay between the germline ends. Germline V lookup: CDR1 SNHLY, CDR2 FYNNEI. Here the CDR3 reads CASSELGDSPLHF. CDR3 DNA: TGTGCCAGCAGTGAACTGGGTGATTCACCCCTCCACTTT.

The chain employs TRBV9 and TRBJ1-1; 8 bases agree with TRBD1. Trimming removed 0 bases from V and 7 bases from J; junction bases left unmatched: 2. The CDR3 is 13 residues long. The germline V gene encodes CDR1 SGDLS and CDR2 YYNGEE. CDR3 coding DNA: TGTGCCAGCAGCGTAGAGGACAGGGATGAAGCTTTCTTT. It is translated as CASSVEDRDEAFF. The full variable domain, rest sourced from reference TRBV9 and TRBJ1-1, is DSGVTQTPKHLITATGQRVTLRCSPRSGDLSVYWYQQSLDQGLQFLIQYYNGEERAKGNILERFSAQQFPDLHSELNLSSLELGDSALYFCASSVEDRDEAFFGQGTRLTVV.